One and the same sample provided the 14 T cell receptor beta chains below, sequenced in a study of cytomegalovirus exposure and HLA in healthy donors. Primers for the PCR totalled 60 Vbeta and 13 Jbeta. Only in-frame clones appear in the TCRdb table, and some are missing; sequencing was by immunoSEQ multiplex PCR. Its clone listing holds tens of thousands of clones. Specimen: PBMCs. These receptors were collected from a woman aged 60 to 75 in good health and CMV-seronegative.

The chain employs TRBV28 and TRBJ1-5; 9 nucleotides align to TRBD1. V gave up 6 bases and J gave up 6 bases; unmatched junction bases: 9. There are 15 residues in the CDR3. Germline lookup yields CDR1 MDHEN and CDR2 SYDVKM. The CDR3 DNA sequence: TGTGCCAGCAGAGAAACGGGACAGGGCGGTCAGCCCCAGCATTTT. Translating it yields CASRETGQGGQPQHF.

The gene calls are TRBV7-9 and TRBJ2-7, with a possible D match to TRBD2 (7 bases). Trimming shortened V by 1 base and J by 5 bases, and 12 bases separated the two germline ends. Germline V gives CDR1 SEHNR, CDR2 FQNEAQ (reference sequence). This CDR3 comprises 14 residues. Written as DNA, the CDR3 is TGTGCCAGCAGCTTAGGGGGGGGCATTAACGAGCAGTACTTC. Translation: CASSLGGGINEQYF.

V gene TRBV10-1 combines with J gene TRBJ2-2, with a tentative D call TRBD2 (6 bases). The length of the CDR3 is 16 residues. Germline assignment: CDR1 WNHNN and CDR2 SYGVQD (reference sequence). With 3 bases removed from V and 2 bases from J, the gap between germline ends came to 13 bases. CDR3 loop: CASSEPGLLNTGELFF. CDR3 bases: TGCGCCAGCAGTGAACCGGGACTCCTTAACACCGGGGAGCTGTTTTTT.

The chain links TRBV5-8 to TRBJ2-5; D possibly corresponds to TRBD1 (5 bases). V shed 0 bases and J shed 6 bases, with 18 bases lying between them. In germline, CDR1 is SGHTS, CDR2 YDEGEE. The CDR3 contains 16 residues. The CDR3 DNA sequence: TGTGCCAGCAGCTTGGCGGCTGCAGGGCGTAGGAAGACCCAGTACTTC. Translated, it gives CASSLAAAGRRKTQYF.

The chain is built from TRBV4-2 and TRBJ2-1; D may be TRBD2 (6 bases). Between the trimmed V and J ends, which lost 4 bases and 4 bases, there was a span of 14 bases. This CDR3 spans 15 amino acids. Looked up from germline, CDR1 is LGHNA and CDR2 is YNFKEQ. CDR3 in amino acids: CASSLVAEGYNEQFF. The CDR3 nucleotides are TGTGCCAGCAGCCTCGTAGCGGAGGGGTACAATGAGCAGTTCTTC.

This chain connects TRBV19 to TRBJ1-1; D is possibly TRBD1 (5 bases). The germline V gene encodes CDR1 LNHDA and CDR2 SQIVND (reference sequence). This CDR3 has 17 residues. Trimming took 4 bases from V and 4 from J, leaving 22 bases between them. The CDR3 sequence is CASSRGRIFERSTEAFF. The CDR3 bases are TGTGCCAGTAGTAGGGGGAGGATATTCGAGAGGAGCACTGAAGCTTTCTTT.

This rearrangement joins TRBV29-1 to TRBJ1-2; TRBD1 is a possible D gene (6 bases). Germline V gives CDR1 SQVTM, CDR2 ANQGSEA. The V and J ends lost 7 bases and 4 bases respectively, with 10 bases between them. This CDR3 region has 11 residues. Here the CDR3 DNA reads TGCAGCGGCCGGACAGCCTATGGCTACACCTTC. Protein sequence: CSGRTAYGYTF.

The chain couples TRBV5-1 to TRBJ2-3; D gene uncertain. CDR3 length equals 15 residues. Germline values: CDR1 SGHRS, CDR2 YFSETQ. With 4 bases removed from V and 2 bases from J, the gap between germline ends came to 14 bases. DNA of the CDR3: TGCGCCAGCAGCCTTCAGAGACAAGACACAGATACGCAGTATTTT. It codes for CASSLQRQDTDTQYF.

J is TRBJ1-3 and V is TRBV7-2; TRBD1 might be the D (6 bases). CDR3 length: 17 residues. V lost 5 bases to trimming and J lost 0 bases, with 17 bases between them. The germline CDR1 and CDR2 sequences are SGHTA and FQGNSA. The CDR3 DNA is TGTGCCAGCAGCCACCCGGGGGGGCTCCGCTCTGGAAACACCATATATTTT. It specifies CASSHPGGLRSGNTIYF.

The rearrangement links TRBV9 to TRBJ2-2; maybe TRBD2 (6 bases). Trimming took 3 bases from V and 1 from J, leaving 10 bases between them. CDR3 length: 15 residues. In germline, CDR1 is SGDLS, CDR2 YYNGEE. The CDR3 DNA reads TGTGCCAGCAGCGCAGGAGCGGGGAACACCGGGGAGCTGTTTTTT. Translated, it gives CASSAGAGNTGELFF.

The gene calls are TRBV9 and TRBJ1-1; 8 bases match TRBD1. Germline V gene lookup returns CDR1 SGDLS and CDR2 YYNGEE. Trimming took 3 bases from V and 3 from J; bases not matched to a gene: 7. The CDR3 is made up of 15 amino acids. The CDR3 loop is CASSAVGQGDTEAFF. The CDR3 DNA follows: TGTGCCAGCAGCGCAGTCGGACAGGGAGACACTGAAGCTTTCTTT.

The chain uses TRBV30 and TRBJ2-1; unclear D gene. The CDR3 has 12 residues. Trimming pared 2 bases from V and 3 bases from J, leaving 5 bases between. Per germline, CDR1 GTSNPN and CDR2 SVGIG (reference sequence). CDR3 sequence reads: CAWSPDYNEQFF. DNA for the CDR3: TGTGCCTGGAGTCCAGACTACAATGAGCAGTTCTTC. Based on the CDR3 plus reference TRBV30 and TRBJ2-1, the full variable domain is SQTIHQWPATLVQPVGSPLSLECTVEGTSNPNLYWYRQAAGRGLQLLFYSVGIGQISSEVPQNLSASRPQDRQFILSSKKLLLSDSGFYLCAWSPDYNEQFFGPGTRLTVL.

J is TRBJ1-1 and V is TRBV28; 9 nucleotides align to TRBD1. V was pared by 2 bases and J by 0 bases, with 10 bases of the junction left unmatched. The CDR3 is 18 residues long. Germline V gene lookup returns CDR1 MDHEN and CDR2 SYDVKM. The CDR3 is CASSLPLWGQGMNTEAFF. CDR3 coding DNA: TGTGCCAGCAGTTTACCGTTATGGGGACAGGGAATGAACACTGAAGCTTTCTTT.

The CDR3 DNA is TGTGCCAGCAGTTCGGACAGTGATTCTTACAATGAGCAGTTCTTC. Translated: CASSSDSDSYNEQFF. The genes are TRBV28 and TRBJ2-1; possibly TRBD1 for D (6 bases). The germline V gene encodes CDR1 MDHEN and CDR2 SYDVKM. The CDR3 runs to 15 residues. V was cut by 4 bases and J by 4 bases, with 14 bases left in between.